The T cell receptor (beta chain) under discussion was sequenced for a study of cytomegalovirus exposure and HLA in healthy donors. The PCR ran on 60 Vbeta and 13 Jbeta primers. Per the original methods: Among the unique TCR beta chains that a later analysis counted, about 84 million in all, some 10 million were shared. Sequencing was performed with immunoSEQ multiplex PCR; in TCRdb, only in-frame clones are kept and a portion is missing. V, J and clone size are those of that table, while D and trimming were read from the DNA. This sample has about 140,000 clones; around 80% occur once, and the top ten carry roughly 3.2%. Germline assignment: CDR1 LNHDA and CDR2 SQIVND (reference sequence). V lost 3 bases and J 2 bases, leaving 14 bases between the germline ends. This CDR3 contains 16 residues. A remark on this clone: Antigen unknown.

Broader study findings: In a later analysis, TCR beta V- and J-gene trimming showed a link to a missense DCLRE1C variant. A later analysis reportedly identified an Asian-associated ancestry cluster as carrying fewer N-insertions than the approximately 730-donor mean. Near-uniform donor sequencing depth was presumed by presence/absence analyses.

Sequenced: PBMCs. This sequence was found in a man in his late teens or twenties in good health and CMV-seropositive. This chain links TRBV19 with TRBJ2-4; D is possibly TRBD1 (6 bases). CDR3 coding DNA: TGTGCCAGTAGTATCGCGGCAGGGGCGACCAAAAACATTCAGTACTTC. This sequence encodes CASSIAAGATKNIQYF.